This T cell receptor (beta chain) was sequenced for a study of shared clonotypes between healthy human individuals (TCRdb year 2020). For the wider study: The cohort comprised a couple of women and three men aged 18 to 49 years. For each donor, CD4 naive and CD4 memory were each run on three plates, CD8 naive on two plates, and CD8 memory on one plate. To estimate repertoire size and how much clonotype sharing occurs between individuals, the study deeply sequenced the blood TCR repertoires of a handful of healthy adults. To increase sequencing depth and limit assay-specific biases, different laboratories used diverse techniques to prepare libraries and sequence TCR repertoires. Between about 0.8 and 9 billion PBMCs per donor were obtained by leukapheresis.

Inclusive of the bounding cysteine and phenylalanine, the CDR3 is 16 residues long. The only DNA kept is the CDR3, 48 bases in frame from the first base. The paper as a whole reports these results and caveats: The small number of donors limited the genetic and exposure-history diversity represented. Naive subsets generally had larger estimated clonotype richness than memory subsets. Rarefaction of sorted-subset datasets indicated incomplete sequencing despite the large sequencing depth. Higher generation probabilities were observed for clonotypes shared by all four sorted-subset donors than for non-shared clonotypes. Only blood was sampled, and tissue TCR repertoires likely differ from those in blood. Based on pairwise subsampling, the degree of clonotype sharing among donors was expected to be affected by sequencing depth. Across four donors, around 5% of naive CD4, 3.5% of naive CD8, 2% to 2.5% of memory CD4, and about 0.4% of memory CD8 clonotypes were shared.

CD8 naive samples were obtained by positive selection for CCR7 among CD45RO-negative cells, yielding a CD45RA+CCR7+ population from which TemRA cells were excluded. The donors were healthy, HIV-negative adults with no recently reported acute infections or vaccinations. Every donor was a Caucasian adult residing in Nashville, Tennessee, USA. Blood was collected by leukapheresis, and PBMCs were isolated by Ficoll-Histopaque density gradient centrifugation and then cryopreserved in liquid nitrogen vapor phase. Analytical flow cytometry was used to check the purity and quantity of every magnetically sorted T cell population. Genomic DNA was isolated from each sorted fraction and quantified by UV absorbance on a Nanodrop 2000c. Using the deep immunoSEQ assay, multiplex PCR amplified TCR CDR3 regions from genomic DNA. For each cell subset, the extracted genomic DNA was distributed evenly across all wells of several immunoSEQ 96-well plates, and each plate served as one replicate. For sorted subsets, around 0.2 ug of genomic DNA, equivalent to 25,000 to 30,000 T cell genomes, went into each replicate PCR. Purified libraries were quantified with a Qubit 3.0 fluorometer, sized on a Bioanalyzer 2100, and re-quantified with the KAPA Library Quantification kit. Every immunoSEQ 96-well plate was sequenced on a separate single-read 150-cycle Illumina NextSeq 550 flow cell. On the authors' methods: Because the immunoSEQ output held only junctional sequences and lacked quality scores, the filtering could not match the filtering applied to full-length reads. To assign V/J genes and CDR3, sequences were annotated using PyIR, a Python wrapper for IgBLAST v1.9, with IMGT germline references. Any read was removed if the V/J assignment was weak (E-value above 1e-6), the CDR3 was missing, or the read contained stop codons, out-of-frame junctions, or ambiguous translated residues. V3J clonotypes were defined by identical inferred V gene, J gene, and CDR3 amino acid sequence. The percentage overlap between two repertoires was calculated by dividing the number of shared unique clonotypes by the size of the smaller repertoire. Richness of each repertoire was evaluated using RTK rarefaction, the Chao1 estimator, and Recon v2.1 estimates of unobserved clonotypes. For all TCRbeta clonotypes obtained by the gDNA method from several donors, generation probabilities were computed with OLGA. TCRdb retrieved this table from immuneACCESS and kept in-frame rearrangements only. Not all clones are present; in checked studies, unresolved V genes account for under half, and no reason is known for the remainder. The V and J calls and clone size are taken from that table; D and trimming were inferred from the DNA. The sample yields around 560,000 clones; around 96% were counted once. Approximately 0.11% of the sample is taken by the ten largest.

On this clone itself: The clone's antigen remains unknown. No per-base quality is available; no much larger clone lies one base away.

This sequence was found in a young woman in good health. The V and J segments used are TRBV21-1 and TRBJ1-1; TRBD1, as called in the table, went unchecked against the DNA. TRBV21-1 is a pseudogene. The sequenced sample was naive CD8+ T cells sorted from blood. The cell subset or site label corresponds to: CD45RA+CCR7+. In nucleotides, the sequence is TGTGCCAGCAGCAACCGAAAGACCGGGACAGGGGCTGAAGCTTTCTTT. This gives the protein CASSNRKTGTGAEAFF.